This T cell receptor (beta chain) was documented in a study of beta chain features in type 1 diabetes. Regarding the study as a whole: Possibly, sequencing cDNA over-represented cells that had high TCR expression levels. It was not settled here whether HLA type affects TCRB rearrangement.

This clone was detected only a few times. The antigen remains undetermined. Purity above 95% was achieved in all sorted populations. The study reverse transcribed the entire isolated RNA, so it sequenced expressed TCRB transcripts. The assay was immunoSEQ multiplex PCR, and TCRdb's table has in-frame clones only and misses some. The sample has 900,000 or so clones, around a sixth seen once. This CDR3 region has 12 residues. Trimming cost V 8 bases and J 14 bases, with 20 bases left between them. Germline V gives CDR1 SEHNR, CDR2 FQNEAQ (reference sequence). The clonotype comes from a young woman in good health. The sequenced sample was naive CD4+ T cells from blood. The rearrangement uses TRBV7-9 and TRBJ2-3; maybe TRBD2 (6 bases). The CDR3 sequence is CASRPRMEGLYF. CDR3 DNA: TGTGCCAGCCGCCCCCGGATGGAGGGACTGTATTTT.